The text below deals with one T cell receptor (beta chain). The antigen is unknown. This sample was taken from a study of T-cell reconstitution after alpha-beta-depleted transplantation in children. Researchers prepared the TCRbeta library using unique molecular identifiers, the study reports. TCRdb called the PCR reads again in MiXCR, with one record for every CDR3 protein. In the table there are a few hundred thousand distinct CDR3 sequences, around 13% of which are singletons. Trimming removed 4 bases at V and 3 bases at J, with 10 bases between. This CDR3 has 12 amino acids. The germline CDR1 and CDR2 sequences are SQVTM and ANQGSEA. Findings and caveats of the study: Reportedly, roughly two months post-transplant, alpha-beta T cells arose from several hundred expanded graft clones. T-cell counts and diversity at one year following transplant were attributed mainly to newly produced T cells. Some patients showed high day-60 TCRbeta diversity, which derived from surviving recipient T cells and thymic progenitors.

The chain carries TRBV29-1 and TRBJ2-7; no clear D. The sequenced sample was PBMCs, mostly from graft donor cells, obtained 360 days after TCRalphabeta/CD19-depleted stem cell transplant. This clonotype was obtained from a male patient younger than 18 who had a stem cell transplant for acute myeloid leukemia, so the T cells may come from the graft donor. The CDR3 DNA reads as TGCAGCGTTGGGCCAGGCTACTACGAGCAGTACTTC. This sequence encodes CSVGPGYYEQYF.